This TCR beta chain derives from a study of CD8+ T cells in alopecia areata. Study background: Treated individuals took tofacitinib by mouth, 5 to 10 mg twice daily. Study-wide results and caveats: Normal-skin resident alphabeta T cells also appear among scalp sample sequences.

The ends were cut back, 10 bases at V and 4 bases at J, with 12 bases in the middle. CDR3 length: 12 residues. Germline V lookup: CDR1 SNHLY, CDR2 FYNNEI. Details on this clone: Its specificity is not known.

RNA extraction was followed by reverse transcription into cDNA, which acted as the sequencing template. Libraries were prepared by immunoSEQ multiplex PCR; TCRdb keeps only in-frame clonotypes and omits some of them. The sample comprises 150,000 or so clones, around 87% of which are singletons, and approximately 16% rests with the top ten. Specimen: CD8+ T cells sorted from blood, collected at week 0. The clonotype originates from a human donor with alopecia areata. This rearrangement joins TRBV2 to TRBJ2-3; D tentatively reads TRBD1 or TRBD2 (6 bases each). The CDR3 protein is CATLGGPDTQYF. CDR3 DNA: TGTGCCACCCTTGGGGGGCCAGATACGCAGTATTTT.